This T cell receptor beta chain was identified in a study of T cells in Graves' hyperthyroidism and ophthalmopathy. Study-level points and caveats: Most thyroid clonotypes that were expanded above 0.001 also turned up in blood. Onset of ophthalmopathy came a median approximately 6 months after the model predicted it.

Subjects with ophthalmopathy showed a Clinical Activity Score no lower than 3, a NOSPECS grade no lower than 4, and a duration shorter than 3 months. The authors obtained PBMCs from 7.5 to 10 ml of fresh peripheral blood. This clonotype was counted many times. The antigen is undetermined. The investigators amplified TCR beta CDR3 regions from RNA transcripts. A first-round RT-PCR of the TCR CDR3 used the HTBI primer set. One entry per CDR3 protein results from TCRdb running MiXCR on the multiplex PCR reads. Of over 400,000 distinct CDR3 sequences in the sample, under 15% are singletons; the top ten hold 13%. The CDR3 covers 13 residues. The V and J ends lost 3 bases and 6 bases respectively, with 10 bases between them. Germline CDR1 reads MNHEY; CDR2 reads SVGAGI.

Sequencing was performed on blood. The chain recombines TRBV6-5 with TRBJ2-3; D is unresolved. The receptor's source is a man aged 18 to 35 with Graves' ophthalmopathy. CDR3 protein: CASSYGISDTQYF. The CDR3 coding sequence is TGTGCCAGCAGTTATGGTATCTCGGATACGCAGTATTTT.